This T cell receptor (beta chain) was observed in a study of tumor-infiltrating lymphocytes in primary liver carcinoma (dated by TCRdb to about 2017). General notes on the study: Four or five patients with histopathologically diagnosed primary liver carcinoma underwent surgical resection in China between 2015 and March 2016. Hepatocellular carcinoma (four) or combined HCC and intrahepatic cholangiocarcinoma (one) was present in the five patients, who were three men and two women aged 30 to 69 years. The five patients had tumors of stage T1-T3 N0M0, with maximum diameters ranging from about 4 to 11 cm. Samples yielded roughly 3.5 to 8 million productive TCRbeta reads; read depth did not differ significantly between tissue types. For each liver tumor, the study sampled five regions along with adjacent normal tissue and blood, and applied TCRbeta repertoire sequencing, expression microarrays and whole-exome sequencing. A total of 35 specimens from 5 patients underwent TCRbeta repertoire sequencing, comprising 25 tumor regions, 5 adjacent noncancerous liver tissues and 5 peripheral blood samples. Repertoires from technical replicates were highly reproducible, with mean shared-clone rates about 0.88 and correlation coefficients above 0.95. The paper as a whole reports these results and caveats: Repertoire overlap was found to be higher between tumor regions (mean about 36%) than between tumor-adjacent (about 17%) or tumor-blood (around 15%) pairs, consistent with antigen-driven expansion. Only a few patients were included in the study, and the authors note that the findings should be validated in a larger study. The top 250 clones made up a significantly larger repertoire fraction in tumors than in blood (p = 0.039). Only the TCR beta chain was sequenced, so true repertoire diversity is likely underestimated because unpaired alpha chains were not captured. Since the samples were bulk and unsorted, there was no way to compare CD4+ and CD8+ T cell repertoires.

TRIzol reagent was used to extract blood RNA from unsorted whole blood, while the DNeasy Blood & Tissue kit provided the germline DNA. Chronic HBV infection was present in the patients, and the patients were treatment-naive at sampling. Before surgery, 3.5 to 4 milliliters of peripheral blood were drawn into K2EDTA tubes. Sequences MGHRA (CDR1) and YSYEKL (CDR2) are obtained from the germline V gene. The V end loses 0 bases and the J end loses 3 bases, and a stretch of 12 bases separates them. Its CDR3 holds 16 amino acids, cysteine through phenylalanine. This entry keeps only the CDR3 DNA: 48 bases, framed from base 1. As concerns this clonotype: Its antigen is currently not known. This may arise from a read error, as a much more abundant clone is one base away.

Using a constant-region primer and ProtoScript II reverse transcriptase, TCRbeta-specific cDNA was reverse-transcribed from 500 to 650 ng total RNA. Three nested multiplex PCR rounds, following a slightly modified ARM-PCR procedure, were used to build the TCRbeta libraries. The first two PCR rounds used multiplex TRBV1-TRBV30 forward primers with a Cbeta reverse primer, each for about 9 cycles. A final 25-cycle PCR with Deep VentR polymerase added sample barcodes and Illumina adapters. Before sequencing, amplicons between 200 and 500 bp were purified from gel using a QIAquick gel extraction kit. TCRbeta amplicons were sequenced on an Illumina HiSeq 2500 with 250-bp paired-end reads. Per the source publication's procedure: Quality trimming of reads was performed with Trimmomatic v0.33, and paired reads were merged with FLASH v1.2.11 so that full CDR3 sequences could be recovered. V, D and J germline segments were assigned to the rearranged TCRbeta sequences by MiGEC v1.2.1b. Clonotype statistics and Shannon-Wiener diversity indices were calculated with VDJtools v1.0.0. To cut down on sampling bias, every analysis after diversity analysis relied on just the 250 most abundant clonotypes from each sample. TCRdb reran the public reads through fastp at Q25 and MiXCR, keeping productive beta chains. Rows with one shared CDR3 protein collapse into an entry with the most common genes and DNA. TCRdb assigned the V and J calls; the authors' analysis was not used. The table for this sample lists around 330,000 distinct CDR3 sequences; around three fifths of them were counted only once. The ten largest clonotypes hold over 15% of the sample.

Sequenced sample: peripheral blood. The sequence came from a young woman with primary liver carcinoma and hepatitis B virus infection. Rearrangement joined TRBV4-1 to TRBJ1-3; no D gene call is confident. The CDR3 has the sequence CASSQDGRASGNTIYF. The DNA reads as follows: TGCGCCAGCAGCCAAGATGGGAGGGCAAGTGGAAACACCATATATTTT.